The 4 T cell receptor beta chains in this list originate from one sample, sequenced in a study of neurological immune-mediated disorders. TCRdb re-analysed the 5' RACE reads in MiXCR, keeping a single row per CDR3 protein. Among roughly 61,000 distinct CDR3 sequences listed, 24% were seen once. Sample time point: technical triplicate 2. The specimen was PBMCs. The receptors were sampled from a man aged 55 to 69 with HTLV-1-associated myelopathy (HAM/TSP).

The sample holds many counts of this clonotype. The genes are TRBV2 and TRBJ2-3; 10 bases fit TRBD2. Germline trimming cut 8 bases from V and 2 bases from J; bases unmatched to any gene: 7. The germline V gene encodes CDR1 SNHLY and CDR2 FYNNEI. This CDR3 has 15 residues. CDR3 DNA: TGTGCCAGCCGATTACTAGCGGGGAACACAGATACGCAGTATTTT. Protein sequence: CASRLLAGNTDTQYF.

This clonotype was recorded many times. The V gene is TRBV5-1, the J gene TRBJ2-7; D possibly corresponds to TRBD1 (6 bases). V was trimmed by 0 bases and J by 4 bases, leaving 14 bases between them. Germline V gene data show CDR1 as SGHRS and CDR2 as YFSETQ. The CDR3 loop spans 15 amino acids. The CDR3 DNA is TGCGCCAGCAGCTTGGGAGGTACAGGGCCTTACGAGCAGTACTTC. This gives the protein CASSLGGTGPYEQYF.

This clonotype was recorded many times. The chain combines TRBV27 with TRBJ1-2, with TRBD1 matching over 9 bases. CDR1 and CDR2 from the germline V gene are MNHEY and SMNVEV (reference sequence). Trimming cost V 6 bases and J 2 bases; bases outside gene matches: 10. This CDR3 has 16 residues. In DNA, the CDR3 is TGTGCCAGCAGCCCCGGGACAGGGAGGGGAAACTATGGCTACACCTTC. Translating gives CASSPGTGRGNYGYTF.

This clonotype was detected many times. The chain joins TRBV20-1 to TRBJ2-6; maybe TRBD2 (7 bases). Trimming cost V 5 bases and J 0 bases, with 20 bases left between them. The germline V gene has CDR1 DFQATT and CDR2 SNEGSKA (reference sequence). This CDR3 is 18 amino acids long. The DNA of the CDR3 is TGCAGTGCTGCTGACATACAGGGAGGGAGCTCTGGGGCCAACGTCCTGACTTTC. Translating it yields CSAADIQGGSSGANVLTF.